Listed here are 16 T cell receptor beta chains from one sample, sequenced in a study of blood T cell repertoires in COVID-19. Some clones are missing from TCRdb's copy, which holds only in-frame ones; the method was immunoSEQ multiplex PCR. The table records 540,000 or so clones, roughly 89% of them present only once. Sample: peripheral blood. The receptors come from a woman between 50 and 59 years old with COVID-19, enrolled during active disease.

Remarks on this clone: Other DNA sequences from this sample encode an identical CDR3 as well. This sequence joins TRBV13 and TRBJ2-7; TRBD2 matches 7 bases. The CDR3 contains 14 residues. V lost 1 base, J lost 3 bases, and 3 bases stayed unmatched. Looked up from germline, CDR1 is PRHDT and CDR2 is FYEKMQ (reference sequence). CDR3 DNA sequence: TGTGCCAGCAGCTTAGCGGCTAGCGGCTACGAGCAGTACTTC. Translation: CASSLAASGYEQYF.

V and J are TRBV30 and TRBJ2-7; 8 bases align to TRBD1. The CDR3 sequence is 13 residues long. Germline V gives CDR1 GTSNPN, CDR2 SVGIG (reference sequence). Unmatched junction bases numbered 4, after V lost 1 base and J lost 5 bases. The CDR3 nucleotides are TGTGCCTGGAGTGCGCCGACAGGGGACGAGCAGTACTTC. Protein product: CAWSAPTGDEQYF.

The gene calls are TRBV6-5 and TRBJ2-1; 12 positions match TRBD2. V trimming: 8 bases; J trimming: 8 bases; junction bases outside the gene matches: 4. From germline, CDR1 is MNHEY and CDR2 SVGAGI. CDR3 length equals 13 residues. CDR3 sequence: CASCPSGGDEQFF. For the CDR3, the DNA is TGTGCCAGCTGTCCTAGCGGGGGGGATGAGCAGTTCTTC.

The chain couples TRBV30 to TRBJ2-1; D possibly corresponds to TRBD1 (6 bases). This CDR3 region has 17 residues. Between the trimmed V and J ends, which lost 1 base and 0 bases, there was a span of 16 bases. The germline CDR1 and CDR2 sequences are GTSNPN and SVGIG (reference sequence). The DNA for the CDR3 is TGTGCCTGGAGTGCTTTTAGGACACAGGGCTCCTACAATGAGCAGTTCTTC. It yields the protein CAWSAFRTQGSYNEQFF.

In this sample, this clone turned up once. This chain joins TRBV7-9 and TRBJ1-5; tentatively, D is TRBD1 (6 bases). Germline CDR1 and CDR2: SEHNR and FQNEAQ (reference sequence). The CDR3 has 14 amino acids. V was trimmed by 1 base and J by 4 bases, leaving 8 bases between them. The DNA for the CDR3 is TGTGCCAGCAGCTTAGGGGACAAGAATCAGCCCCAGCATTTT. It is translated as CASSLGDKNQPQHF.

V usage is TRBV28 and J usage is TRBJ2-1, with 12 bases matching TRBD2. In germline, CDR1 is MDHEN, CDR2 SYDVKM. The V segment lost 6 bases and the J segment 7 bases; nucleotides outside the gene matches: 7. The CDR3 covers 15 residues. The CDR3, as DNA: TGTGCCAGCAGCCAAGCTAGCGGGGGGGCAAATGAGCAGTTCTTC. This encodes CASSQASGGANEQFF.

The V gene is TRBV5-6, the J gene TRBJ1-2; D ambiguous. Per the germline V gene, CDR1 is SGHDT and CDR2 is YYEEEE. This CDR3 is 13 amino acids long. Trimming removed 0 bases at V and 7 bases at J, with 10 bases between. CDR3 region: CASSLGRTSGYTF. CDR3 nucleotides: TGTGCCAGCAGCTTGGGAAGGACTAGTGGCTACACCTTC.

This clone has more than one count but fewer than ten. This chain connects TRBV7-9 to TRBJ1-2; the match to TRBD1 covers 7 bases. The trim removed 5 bases at V and 8 bases at J, leaving 8 bases unmatched. Per germline, CDR1 SEHNR and CDR2 FQNEAQ (reference sequence). CDR3 length: 13 residues. Here the CDR3 reads CASSPGTAAGYTF. The DNA of the CDR3 is TGTGCCAGCAGCCCTGGGACAGCCGCCGGCTACACCTTC.

The J gene is TRBJ1-1, the V gene TRBV7-6; the D gene is possibly TRBD1 (5 bases). Between the trimmed V and J ends, which lost 4 bases and 0 bases, there was a span of 15 bases. The CDR3 extends over 16 amino acids. Germline V gene data show CDR1 as SGHVS and CDR2 as FNYEAQ. In DNA form, the CDR3 reads TGTGCCAGCAGCTCGCCCTGGGGGGGAATGAACACTGAAGCTTTCTTT. This translates into CASSSPWGGMNTEAFF.

This clone occurred once. The chain recombines TRBV20-1 with TRBJ2-1; 7 bases are shared with TRBD2. This CDR3 comprises 11 residues. Germline loops: CDR1 DFQATT, CDR2 SNEGSKA (reference sequence). The V gene end was trimmed by 6 bases and the J gene end by 7 bases; junction bases not matched to a gene: 3. The CDR3: CSAELANEQFF. CDR3 nucleotide sequence: TGCAGTGCGGAACTAGCGAATGAGCAGTTCTTC.

About this clone itself: In the same sample, other DNA sequences code for this CDR3. V is TRBV2 and J is TRBJ2-3, with D unresolved. The V gene lost 7 bases and the J gene lost 1 base, with 6 bases spanning the gap. The CDR3 has 12 residues. Germline CDR1 reads SNHLY; CDR2 reads FYNNEI. The CDR3 DNA reads as TGTGCCAGCACGCCGGGCACAGATACGCAGTATTTT. Protein product: CASTPGTDTQYF.

The chain couples TRBV19 to TRBJ1-6; maybe TRBD1 (6 bases). The CDR3 is made up of 15 amino acids. Trimming stripped 1 base from V and 5 bases from J, with 9 bases between. The germline CDR1 and CDR2 sequences are LNHDA and SQIVND (reference sequence). CDR3 sequence (DNA): TGTGCCAGTAGTATAGCCAGGGGCAATAATTCACCCCTCCACTTT. Its protein product is CASSIARGNNSPLHF.

This sequence joins TRBV6-5 and TRBJ1-1; D possibly corresponds to TRBD1 (5 bases). Trimming shortened V by 6 bases and J by 3 bases, and 14 bases separated the two germline ends. The CDR3 spans 14 residues. Germline V CDR1 and CDR2: MNHEY, SVGAGI. This CDR3 is CASSPGRDYTEAFF. CDR3 bases: TGTGCCAGCAGCCCCGGGAGGGACTACACTGAAGCTTTCTTT.

The chain recombines TRBV10-3 with TRBJ2-1, with 14 bases fitting TRBD2. Trimming cost V 5 bases and J 7 bases; bases outside gene matches: 7. The CDR3 is 16 amino acids. Germline lookup yields CDR1 ENHRY and CDR2 SYGVKD. CDR3 residues: CAISSPGLAGGNEQFF. CDR3 bases: TGTGCCATCAGTTCCCCCGGACTAGCGGGGGGAAATGAGCAGTTCTTC.

This clone appeared once. One end of the junction fails to match germline, which may point to a read error. V gene TRBV11-1 combines with J gene TRBJ2-1, with 8 nucleotides matching TRBD2. This CDR3 is built from 16 residues. Germline assignment: CDR1 SGHAT and CDR2 FQDESV (reference sequence). The CDR3 reads CASTISGRGDDNEQFF. The CDR3 region has the DNA TGTGCCAGCACCATAAGTGGGCGGGGGGATGACAATGAACAGTTCTTC.

The chain couples TRBV10-1 to TRBJ2-2; possibly TRBD2 for D (6 bases). Germline CDR1 reads WNHNN; CDR2 reads SYGVQD (reference sequence). V was shortened by 5 bases and J by 5 bases, with 18 bases between the two germline ends. The CDR3 contains 16 residues. The CDR3 sequence: CASSRDRRRGTGELFF. The CDR3 DNA sequence: TGCGCCAGCAGTCGGGACCGACGTCGGGGGACCGGGGAGCTGTTTTTT.